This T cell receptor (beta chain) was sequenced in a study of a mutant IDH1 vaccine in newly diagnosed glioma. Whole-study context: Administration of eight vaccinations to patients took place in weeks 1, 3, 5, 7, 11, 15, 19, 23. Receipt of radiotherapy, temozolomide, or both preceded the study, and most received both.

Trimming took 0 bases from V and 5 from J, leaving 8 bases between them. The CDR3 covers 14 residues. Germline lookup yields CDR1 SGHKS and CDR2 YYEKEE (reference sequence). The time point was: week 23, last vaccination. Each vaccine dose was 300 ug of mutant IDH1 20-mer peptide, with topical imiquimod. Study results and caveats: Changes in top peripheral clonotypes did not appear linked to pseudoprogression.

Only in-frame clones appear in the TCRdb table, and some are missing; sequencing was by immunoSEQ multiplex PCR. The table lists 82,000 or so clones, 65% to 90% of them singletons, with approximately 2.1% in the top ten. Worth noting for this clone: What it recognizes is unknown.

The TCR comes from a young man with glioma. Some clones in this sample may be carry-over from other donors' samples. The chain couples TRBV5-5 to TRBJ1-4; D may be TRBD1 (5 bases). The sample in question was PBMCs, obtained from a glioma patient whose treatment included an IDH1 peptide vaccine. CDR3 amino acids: CASSLGQMNEKLFF. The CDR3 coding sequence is TGTGCCAGCAGCTTGGGACAGATGAATGAAAAACTGTTTTTT.